This T cell receptor (beta chain) is from a study of spatial heterogeneity in lung cancer. In the study overall: Sequences of the beta chain were consistently detected in greater numbers than alpha-chain sequences. Study-wide results and caveats: Ubiquitous expanded tumor TCRs appeared in blood more at resection than follow-up.

This clonotype appeared a few times. What it binds is not known. Per germline, CDR1 SGHRS and CDR2 YFSETQ. Trimming took 2 bases from V and 5 from J, leaving 10 bases between them. The CDR3 has 13 amino acids. The time point denotes: sample taken at primary tumor resection. Sequencing covered unsorted whole RNA taken from tumor, nontumor lung or frozen PBMC. Samples came from roughly 70 TRACERx patients with untreated early-stage lung cancer. Unique molecular identifiers tagged every individual TCR cDNA molecule. TCRdb passed the 5' RACE reads through MiXCR, listing each CDR3 protein once. The sample lists about 23,000 distinct CDR3 sequences, about 3.5% occurring once.

The chain uses TRBV5-1 and TRBJ2-5, with unresolved D. Sequenced material: PBMCs, taken at surgery. The source is a female donor with early-stage non-small cell lung cancer. CDR3 sequence (DNA): TGCGCCAGCAGCTTAAGGGTGGCGGAGACCCAGTACTTC. Amino acids: CASSLRVAETQYF.